These T cell receptor beta chains were read from a single sample in a study of regulatory T cells in long-lasting Graves disease. TCRdb recomputed calls from the multiplex PCR reads with MiXCR, one row per CDR3 protein. The repertoire holds 380,000 or so distinct CDR3 sequences, 16% seen once, with around 20% in the top ten. These data also featured in a second study, about T cells in Graves' hyperthyroidism and ophthalmopathy.

The starting material was peripheral blood mononuclear cells (PBMCs), obtained at new diagnosis, from a patient treated with antithyroid drugs. The source of these receptors is a woman between 18 and 29 years old with Graves disease. Both conserved end residues are part of each CDR3. The D gene is left open where the match is weak. Only some rows state a clone size, as once, few, many or a class for expanded clones.

-,TRBJ1-1,TRBV2,few,TGTGCCAGCAGAGCAGGGGAAACGGAAGCTTTCTTT,CASRAGETEAFF
-,TRBJ2-1,TRBV2,-,TGTGCCAGCAGTTCCCCACTAGTTCAACACTACAATGAGCAGTTCTTC,CASSSPLVQHYNEQFF
TRBD2,TRBJ2-1,TRBV5-1,many,TGCGCCAGCAGCTTATTTCCCGGGGGGAATGAGCAGTTCTTC,CASSLFPGGNEQFF
-,TRBJ2-3,TRBV6-1,-,TGTGCCAGCAGTACGGGGCATACATCAAATACGCAGTATTTT,CASSTGHTSNTQYF
-,TRBJ1-1,TRBV10-1,many,TGCGCCAGCAGTGACCTACCTCGAGATGCTGAAGCTTTCTTT,CASSDLPRDAEAFF
TRBD1,TRBJ2-6,TRBV24-1,few,TGTGCCACCAGTGATGACCAAACCGGGACAGTCCTCTCTGGGGCCAACGTCCTGACTTTC,CATSDDQTGTVLSGANVLTF
TRBD2,TRBJ2-1,TRBV7-6,-,TGTGCCAGCAGCTTAACTAGCGGGGCCTCCTACAATGAGCAGTTCTTC,CASSLTSGASYNEQFF
-,TRBJ2-3,TRBV12-3/TRBV12-4,many,TGTGCCAGCAGTTATGGGCGGGATACGCAGTATTTT,CASSYGRDTQYF
TRBD1,TRBJ1-1,TRBV3-1,-,TGTGCCAGCAGAAGGGACAGGGGAATAGCTGAAGCTTTCTTT,CASRRDRGIAEAFF
-,TRBJ1-5,TRBV30,many,TGTGCCTGGAGCGGGGGAACGAATCAGCCCCAGCATTTT,CAWSGGTNQPQHF
TRBD2,TRBJ2-1,TRBV5-1,many,TGCGCCAGCAGCTTGTCCGGGACTACCCACGGCAATGAGCAGTTCTTC,CASSLSGTTHGNEQFF
TRBD2,TRBJ2-7,TRBV6-1,-,TGTGCCAGCAGCCCTCGGGGGGGCGAGCAGTACTTC,CASSPRGGEQYF
TRBD1,TRBJ2-2,TRBV2,many,TGTGCCAGCAGGGGGGACAGCGGGGAGCTGTTTTTT,CASRGDSGELFF